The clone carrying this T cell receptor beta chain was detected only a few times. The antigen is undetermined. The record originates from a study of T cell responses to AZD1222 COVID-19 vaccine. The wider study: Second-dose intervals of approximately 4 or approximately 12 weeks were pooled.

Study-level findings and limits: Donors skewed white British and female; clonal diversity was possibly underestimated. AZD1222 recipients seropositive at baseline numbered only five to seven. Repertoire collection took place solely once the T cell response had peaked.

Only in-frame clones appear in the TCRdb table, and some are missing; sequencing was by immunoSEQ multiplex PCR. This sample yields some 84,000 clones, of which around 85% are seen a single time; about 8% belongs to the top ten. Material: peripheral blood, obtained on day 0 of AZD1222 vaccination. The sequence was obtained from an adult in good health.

The CDR3 protein is CASSVGVGGIDEQYF. For the CDR3, the DNA is TGTGCCAGCAGCGTAGGGGTAGGGGGCATCGACGAGCAGTACTTC. The rearrangement links TRBV9 to TRBJ2-7, with 7 bases identical to TRBD1. The CDR3 totals 15 residues. Trimming at V came to 0 bases and at J to 5 bases, leaving 8 bases not matched to a gene. Per germline, CDR1 SGDLS and CDR2 YYNGEE. The entire variable domain, with the rest obtained from reference TRBV9 and TRBJ2-7, is as follows: DSGVTQTPKHLITATGQRVTLRCSPRSGDLSVYWYQQSLDQGLQFLIQYYNGEERAKGNILERFSAQQFPDLHSELNLSSLELGDSALYFCASSVGVGGIDEQYFGPGTRLTVT.